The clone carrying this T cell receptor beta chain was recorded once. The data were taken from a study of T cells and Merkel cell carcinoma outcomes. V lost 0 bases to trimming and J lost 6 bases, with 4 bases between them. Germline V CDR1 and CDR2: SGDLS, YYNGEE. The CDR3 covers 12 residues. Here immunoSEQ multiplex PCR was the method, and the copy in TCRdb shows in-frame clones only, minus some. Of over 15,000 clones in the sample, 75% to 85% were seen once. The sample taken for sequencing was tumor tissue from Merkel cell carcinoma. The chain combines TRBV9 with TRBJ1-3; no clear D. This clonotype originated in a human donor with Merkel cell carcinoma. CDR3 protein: CASSVEENTIYF. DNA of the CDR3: TGTGCCAGCAGCGTAGAGGAAAACACCATATATTTT. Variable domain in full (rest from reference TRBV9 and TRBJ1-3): DSGVTQTPKHLITATGQRVTLRCSPRSGDLSVYWYQQSLDQGLQFLIQYYNGEERAKGNILERFSAQQFPDLHSELNLSSLELGDSALYFCASSVEENTIYFGEGSWLTVV.